Presented here are 21 T cell receptor beta chains from one specimen sequenced in a study of response to subunit inactivated influenza vaccine. TCRdb fed the RT-PCR reads into MiXCR, producing one record per CDR3 protein. The data contain some 850,000 distinct CDR3 sequences, roughly 20% of them seen just once; the ten biggest clones take up 11%. This sample comprised PBMCs from blood, obtained 4 to 6 days after vaccination. Receptor source: a man aged 50 to 59 who received an inactivated influenza vaccine.

The rearrangement uses TRBV7-9 and TRBJ1-1, with TRBD1 as a possible D gene (6 bases). The CDR3 is made up of 15 amino acids. With 5 bases removed from V and 3 bases from J, the gap between germline ends came to 16 bases. The germline CDR1 and CDR2 sequences are SEHNR and FQNEAQ (reference sequence). In DNA, the CDR3 is TGTGCCAGCAGCATACTACAGGGTCTCGACACTGAAGCTTTCTTT. Its protein is CASSILQGLDTEAFF.

Here the CDR3 DNA reads TGTGCCAGCAGTTTATGGCGTGGAGGGGGGTCGCATGAGCAGTTCTTC. It translates to CASSLWRGGGSHEQFF. The genes are TRBV12-3 or TRBV12-4 and TRBJ2-1, with D tentatively TRBD1 or TRBD2 (6 bases each). The CDR3 is 16 residues long. V was clipped by 2 bases and J by 8 bases, with 19 bases between them.

This clonotype was seen many times. This sequence joins TRBV7-2 and TRBJ2-3; D is unresolved. Trimming removed 4 bases from V and 4 bases from J, with 12 bases in between. The CDR3 spans 14 residues. Germline CDR1 is SGHTA and CDR2 is FQGNSA. CDR3 nucleotides: TGTGCCAGCAGCTGGGTGGGCGGCCCAGATACGCAGTATTTT. This sequence encodes CASSWVGGPDTQYF.

Only a few counts were recorded for this clonotype. The V call is TRBV5-6, the J call TRBJ1-3, with 9 nucleotides matching TRBD1. The CDR3 sequence is 14 residues long. Germline values: CDR1 SGHDT, CDR2 YYEEEE. The ends lost 3 bases at V and 3 bases at J; junction bases unmatched: 1. The CDR3, as DNA: TGTGCCAGCAGCTGGACAGGGGATGGAAACACCATATATTTT. It yields the protein CASSWTGDGNTIYF.

The V call is TRBV18, the J call TRBJ1-4; D is undetermined. The CDR3 totals 15 residues. Germline assignment: CDR1 KGHSH and CDR2 LQKENI. Trimming removed 4 bases at V and 5 bases at J, with 14 bases between. CDR3 nucleotide sequence: TGTGCCAGCTCACAGGAGGGCTGGGTAAATGAAAAACTGTTTTTT. Encoded protein: CASSQEGWVNEKLFF.

This clonotype was found many times. The chain combines TRBV20-1 with TRBJ1-2; D not resolved. This CDR3 comprises 13 residues. Trimming pared 7 bases from V and 2 bases from J, leaving 14 bases between. The germline V gene has CDR1 DFQATT and CDR2 SNEGSKA (reference sequence). The DNA for the CDR3 is TGCAGTGTCCGTGCCCCGAGAAACTATGGCTACACCTTC. As protein: CSVRAPRNYGYTF.

This sequence joins TRBV27 and TRBJ2-3, with D possibly called TRBD1 or TRBD2 (5 bases each). The CDR3 loop spans 14 amino acids. Germline CDR1 reads MNHEY; CDR2 reads SMNVEV (reference sequence). Trimming pared 4 bases from V and 4 bases from J, leaving 12 bases between. CDR3 DNA: TGTGCCAGCAGTTCCCGGGACCCTGCAGATACGCAGTATTTT. The encoded protein is CASSSRDPADTQYF.

This rearrangement joins TRBV20-1 to TRBJ1-1; tentatively, D is TRBD1 (5 bases). The CDR3 length is 13 residues. V lost 0 bases to trimming and J lost 6 bases, with 11 bases between them. Germline V CDR1 and CDR2: DFQATT, SNEGSKA (reference sequence). As DNA, the CDR3 is TGCAGTGCTAGAGAGGGGGAAGGTGCTGAAGCTTTCTTT. Translated, it gives CSAREGEGAEAFF.

This chain links TRBV10-3 with TRBJ2-1, with TRBD1 matching 9 bases. The J segment lost 0 bases and the V segment lost 2 bases, leaving 20 bases of the junction unmatched. In germline, CDR1 is ENHRY, CDR2 SYGVKD. There are 22 residues in the CDR3. The CDR3 loop reads CAISEAPGQGMTGSSSYNEQFF. The CDR3 nucleotides read TGTGCCATCAGTGAGGCCCCGGGACAGGGCATGACGGGGTCAAGCTCCTACAATGAGCAGTTCTTC.

This clonotype was seen a few times. The chain's CDR3 is CASSPGGLGFF. The CDR3 DNA reads as TGTGCCAGCAGCCCAGGGGGTTTAGGGTTCTTC. This chain connects TRBV7-8 to TRBJ2-1, with 7 bases aligning to TRBD1. CDR3 length: 11 residues. Per germline, CDR1 SGHVS and CDR2 FQNEAQ. Trimming at V came to 5 bases and at J to 15 bases, leaving 7 bases not matched to a gene.

The J gene is TRBJ2-2, the V gene TRBV21-1; the D segment call TRBD1 is taken from the table without a DNA check. TRBV21-1 is recorded as a pseudogene. The CDR3 has 14 amino acids. DNA for the CDR3: TGTGCCAGGCGATCAGGGACGAACACCGGGGAGCTGTTTTTT. It specifies CARRSGTNTGELFF.

The V and J genes are TRBV28 and TRBJ2-2; TRBD1 aligns across 8 bases. The CDR3 is 15 amino acids. V lost 6 bases, J lost 4 bases, and 7 bases stayed unmatched. CDR1 and CDR2 (germline): MDHEN, SYDVKM. The CDR3 DNA follows: TGTGCCAGCAGCTCGCGGGACAGGTCCACCGGGGAGCTGTTTTTT. Its protein product is CASSSRDRSTGELFF.

This clonotype was counted between two and nine times. The rearrangement joins TRBV28 to TRBJ2-7; 10 bases fit TRBD2. The V segment lost 3 bases and the J segment 3 bases; nucleotides outside the gene matches: 5. The CDR3 runs 15 residues. From germline, CDR1 is MDHEN and CDR2 SYDVKM. CDR3 bases: TGTGCCAGCAGTTTTTATCTAGCGGGAGTCTACGAGCAGTACTTC. It yields the protein CASSFYLAGVYEQYF.

This clonotype was seen more than once but under ten times. The chain is built from TRBV6-5 and TRBJ2-1; perhaps TRBD2 as D (6 bases). Trimming pared 2 bases from V and 4 bases from J, leaving 18 bases between. Germline V gene sequence: CDR1 MNHEY, CDR2 SVGAGI. This CDR3 has 17 amino acids. CDR3 nucleotides: TGTGCCAGCAGTTACATGCCTGGCGGCGGGGTATACAATGAGCAGTTCTTC. The encoded protein is CASSYMPGGGVYNEQFF.

This chain joins TRBV20-1 and TRBJ1-5; TRBD1 agrees at 7 bases. With V trimmed by 2 bases and J by 1 base, 2 bases remained unmatched. The CDR3 totals 14 residues. Per the germline V gene, CDR1 is DFQATT and CDR2 is SNEGSKA (reference sequence). CDR3 nucleotide sequence: TGCAGTGCTAGAAAGGGGGCAAGCAATCAGCCCCAGCATTTT. It encodes CSARKGASNQPQHF.

The chain is built from TRBV14 and TRBJ2-3; a possible D gene is TRBD1 (5 bases). The germline V and J ends were trimmed by 4 bases and 2 bases, with 10 bases remaining between them. The CDR3 length is 14 residues. Germline values: CDR1 SGHDN, CDR2 FVKESK. The CDR3 bases are TGTGCCAGCAGCCCGCAGGGCCCCACAGATACGCAGTATTTT. Protein sequence: CASSPQGPTDTQYF.

In this sample, this clonotype turned up a few times. J is TRBJ2-1 and V is TRBV7-8; possibly TRBD2 for D (6 bases). The CDR3 length is 14 residues. CDR1 is SGHVS, CDR2 FQNEAQ, per germline. Between the trimmed V and J ends, which lost 2 bases and 5 bases, there was a span of 10 bases. In DNA, the CDR3 is TGTGCCAGCAGCTTATTGGGACTCCACAATGAGCAGTTCTTC. Protein product: CASSLLGLHNEQFF.

This clonotype was picked up one time. This chain links TRBV4-1 with TRBJ1-2, with TRBD1 matching over 8 bases. The CDR3 has 16 residues. The V gene's germline CDR1 is MGHRA and CDR2 YSYEKL. The V gene end was trimmed by 0 bases and the J gene end by 8 bases; junction bases not matched to a gene: 11. The CDR3 DNA reads as TGCGCCAGCAGCCAAGAGGTTTCCTACGGGGACAGGGGCTACACCTTC. This encodes CASSQEVSYGDRGYTF.

This clonotype was counted only a few times. The gene calls are TRBV5-1 and TRBJ2-7, with 14 bases matching TRBD2. From germline, CDR1 is SGHRS and CDR2 YFSETQ. This CDR3 contains 15 residues. The V segment lost 4 bases and the J segment 4 bases; nucleotides outside the gene matches: 4. The CDR3: CASSTGTSGGYEQYF. In DNA form, the CDR3 reads TGCGCCAGCAGCACCGGGACTAGCGGGGGTTACGAGCAGTACTTC.

This clonotype was seen a few times. DNA of the CDR3: TGCAGCGTTCTCTGGGAGTCCTACGAGCAGTACTTC. This translates into CSVLWESYEQYF. The chain has TRBV29-1 and TRBJ2-7, with D possibly being TRBD2 (5 bases). V was shortened by 5 bases and J by 1 base, with 9 bases between the two germline ends. Germline V gene lookup returns CDR1 SQVTM and CDR2 ANQGSEA. The CDR3 runs 12 residues.

The chain is built from TRBV18 and TRBJ2-7, with 7 nucleotides matching TRBD2. The germline V gene has CDR1 KGHSH and CDR2 LQKENI. The J segment lost 3 bases and the V segment lost 6 bases, leaving 14 bases of the junction unmatched. CDR3 length equals 16 residues. CDR3 in amino acids: CASSPDPGGIFYEQYF. The CDR3 DNA is TGTGCCAGCTCCCCCGACCCGGGGGGAATATTCTACGAGCAGTACTTC.